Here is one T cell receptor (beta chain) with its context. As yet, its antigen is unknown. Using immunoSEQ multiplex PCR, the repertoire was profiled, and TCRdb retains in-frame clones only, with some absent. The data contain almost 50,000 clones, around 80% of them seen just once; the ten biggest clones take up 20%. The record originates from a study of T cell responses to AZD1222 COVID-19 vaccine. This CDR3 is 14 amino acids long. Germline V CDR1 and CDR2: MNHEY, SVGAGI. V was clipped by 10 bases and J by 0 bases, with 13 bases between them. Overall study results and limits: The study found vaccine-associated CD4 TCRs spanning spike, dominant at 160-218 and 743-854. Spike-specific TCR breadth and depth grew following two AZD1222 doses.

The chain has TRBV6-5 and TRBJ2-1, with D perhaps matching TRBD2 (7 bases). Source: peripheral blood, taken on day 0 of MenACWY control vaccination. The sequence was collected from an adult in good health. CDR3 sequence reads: CATKRDTSYNEQFF. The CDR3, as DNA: TGTGCCACCAAGCGGGACACCTCCTACAATGAGCAGTTCTTC.